This T cell receptor beta chain emerged from a study of T cell responses to AZD1222 COVID-19 vaccine. Using immunoSEQ multiplex PCR, the repertoire was profiled, and TCRdb retains in-frame clones only, with some absent. The sample holds 150,000 to 200,000 clones; around 87% are singletons and the top ten take 2.5% to 3%. The CDR3 sequence is 14 residues long. V shed 5 bases and J 7 bases; nucleotides not matched to a gene: 2. Germline V gene data show CDR1 as SGHTA and CDR2 as FQGTGA. The sample in question was peripheral blood, obtained on day 0 of MenACWY control vaccination. The receptor was isolated from an adult in good health. The rearrangement joins TRBV7-3 to TRBJ1-6, with TRBD1 matching over 10 bases. In DNA, the CDR3 is TGTGCCAGCAGCCGGGGACAGGGGAATTCACCCCTCCACTTT. Residues: CASSRGQGNSPLHF.